Below, 21 T cell receptor beta chains from the same sample are listed, as sequenced in a study of regulatory T cells in long-lasting Graves disease. The time point is: newly diagnosed GD, antithyroid drugs for less than 3 months. The TCR library was made from RNA that had been extracted from PBMCs in TRIzol. Both iRepertoire HTBI primers and Arm-PCR of CDR3 regions were used to build the TCR beta libraries. TCRdb ran MiXCR on the multiplex PCR reads and lists one entry per CDR3 protein. The data contain approximately 540,000 distinct CDR3 sequences, around 11% of them singletons. These same data were also listed under a study on T cells in Graves' hyperthyroidism and ophthalmopathy.

The sequencing used peripheral blood mononuclear cells (PBMCs), collected at new diagnosis, from a patient treated with antithyroid drugs. These receptors were taken from a woman aged 30 to 39 with Graves disease.

This clonotype was seen repeatedly, ten times or more. The chain carries TRBV5-5 and TRBJ2-1, with D possibly matching TRBD1 (6 bases). The CDR3 is 18 residues long. Trimming took off 1 base at V and 5 bases at J, with 22 bases between the two ends. Germline CDR1 reads SGHKS; CDR2 reads YYEKEE (reference sequence). The CDR3 DNA is TGTGCCAGCAGCTTGTTGGGAATTACAGGGTCGGCCCACAATGAGCAGTTCTTC. Translated: CASSLLGITGSAHNEQFF.

This clonotype was recorded many times. The rearrangement links TRBV12-3 or TRBV12-4 to TRBJ1-5; a possible D gene is TRBD1 (5 bases). The CDR3 is made up of 15 amino acids. The V end was cut by 11 bases, the J end by 1 base, with 18 bases between. The CDR3 DNA is TGTGCCGTAAGTGGAGGGGTTTTAAGCAATCAGCCCCAGCATTTT. Translation gives CAVSGGVLSNQPQHF.

This rearrangement joins TRBV20-1 to TRBJ1-1; D might be TRBD1 (5 bases). CDR3 length: 12 residues. The germline V and J ends were trimmed by 5 bases and 7 bases, with 14 bases remaining between them. The V gene's germline CDR1 is DFQATT and CDR2 SNEGSKA (reference sequence). The CDR3 coding sequence is TGCAGTGCTGGCCGGGACGGACATGAAGCTTTCTTT. Translation gives CSAGRDGHEAFF.

This clonotype showed up many times. The rearrangement joins TRBV13 to TRBJ2-1; 9 nucleotides line up with TRBD1. This CDR3 is 17 amino acids long. Trimming removed 5 bases from V and 5 bases from J; junction bases left unmatched: 13. Per the germline V gene, CDR1 is PRHDT and CDR2 is FYEKMQ (reference sequence). The CDR3 sequence: CASSGRRDRAMDNEQFF. CDR3 nucleotides: TGTGCCAGCAGCGGCCGGAGGGACAGGGCCATGGACAATGAGCAGTTCTTC.

This clonotype was detected many times. The V and J genes are TRBV12-3 or TRBV12-4 and TRBJ2-1, with D possibly matching TRBD2 (5 bases). The V end was cut by 3 bases, the J end by 5 bases, with 14 bases between. The CDR3 extends over 15 amino acids. Here the CDR3 reads CASSFGELLNNEQFF. For the CDR3, the DNA is TGTGCCAGCAGTTTTGGGGAGCTACTCAACAATGAGCAGTTCTTC.

This clonotype was observed at least ten times. The chain employs TRBV2 and TRBJ2-1; 13 bases are shared with TRBD2. The germline V gene encodes CDR1 SNHLY and CDR2 FYNNEI. The CDR3 spans 14 residues. Trimming removed 6 bases from V and 8 bases from J; junction bases left unmatched: 4. For the CDR3, the DNA is TGTGCCAGCAGCGGACTAGCGGGAGTAGATGAGCAGTTCTTC. Its translation is CASSGLAGVDEQFF.

Only a few counts were recorded for this clonotype. This rearrangement joins TRBV19 to TRBJ2-5, with D hard to call. V gave up 1 base and J gave up 1 base, with 13 bases separating them. The germline V gene has CDR1 LNHDA and CDR2 SQIVND (reference sequence). This CDR3 has 16 amino acids. In DNA form, the CDR3 reads TGTGCCAGTAGTATAGGCGCCGGGCTACTCCAAGAGACCCAGTACTTC. This translates into CASSIGAGLLQETQYF.

This clonotype was seen at least ten times. V and J are TRBV11-1 and TRBJ2-1; possible D gene TRBD1, 5 bases. This CDR3 is 12 amino acids long. Trimming shortened V by 6 bases and J by 8 bases, and 11 bases separated the two germline ends. The germline V gene encodes CDR1 SGHAT and CDR2 FQDESV (reference sequence). CDR3 DNA sequence: TGTGCCAGCAGTCTAGGACACCATGAGCAGTTCTTC. As protein: CASSLGHHEQFF.

This clonotype was picked up a small number of times. This chain connects TRBV27 to TRBJ2-1; D is perhaps TRBD1 or TRBD2 (5 bases each). The J call is in doubt because the DNA end fits TRBJ2-5 better. This CDR3 is built from 15 residues. Germline CDR1 is MNHEY and CDR2 is SMNVEV (reference sequence). CDR3 residues: CASSFGAWPKETQYF. The DNA of the CDR3 is TGTGCCAGCAGTTTCGGGGCGTGGCCCAAAGAGACCCAGTACTTC.

The chain joins TRBV4-3 to TRBJ2-1; D unclear. This CDR3 is 15 amino acids long. Germline CDR1 and CDR2: LGHNA and YSLEER. Trimming pared 1 base from V and 0 bases from J, leaving 7 bases between. The CDR3 here is CASSQGTGSYNEQFF. The CDR3 nucleotides read TGCGCCAGCAGCCAAGGCACGGGCTCCTACAATGAGCAGTTCTTC.

This clonotype was counted at least ten times. V usage is TRBV12-3 or TRBV12-4 and J usage is TRBJ2-2; 11 bases fit TRBD2. This CDR3 spans 16 amino acids. The ends lost 7 bases at V and 9 bases at J; junction bases unmatched: 13. The CDR3 coding sequence is TGTGCCAGCACCCTCGGGACTAGCGGTATACACAGGGAGCTGTTTTTT. It encodes CASTLGTSGIHRELFF.

This clonotype was counted ten times or more. The CDR3 loop is CASSQARYNEQFF. The CDR3 nucleotides are TGTGCCAGCAGCCAAGCGCGTTACAATGAGCAGTTCTTC. The chain recombines TRBV3-1 with TRBJ2-1; D is unclear. This CDR3 spans 13 amino acids. In germline, CDR1 is LGHDT, CDR2 YNNKEL (reference sequence). The V end lost 1 base, the J end lost 4 bases, and 5 bases lay between the germline ends.

A word on this clonotype: This may be a read error: a much more frequent sequence differs by one nucleotide. This sequence joins TRBV5-5 and TRBJ2-1; unclear D gene. The CDR3 contains 15 residues. CDR1 is SGHKS, CDR2 YYEKEE, per germline (reference sequence). The V end was cut by 4 bases, the J end by 0 bases, with 11 bases between. CDR3 coding DNA: TGTGCCAGCAGCCTCCGATCTAGCTCCTACAATGAGCAGTTCTTC. Translating gives CASSLRSSSYNEQFF.

This clonotype was detected many times. The chain links TRBV30 to TRBJ1-1; D uncertain. Germline V gene lookup returns CDR1 GTSNPN and CDR2 SVGIG (reference sequence). The CDR3 is 12 residues long. Trimming removed 0 bases at V and 7 bases at J, with 9 bases between. CDR3 bases: TGTGCCTGGAGTGTAGTAGGACTTGAAGCTTTCTTT. Residues: CAWSVVGLEAFF.

This clonotype was seen more than once but under ten times. The chain combines TRBV18 with TRBJ2-6; 7 nucleotides match TRBD1. Trimming removed 6 bases from V and 2 bases from J; junction bases left unmatched: 10. Germline CDR1 reads KGHSH; CDR2 reads LQKENI. This CDR3 has 17 residues. The CDR3 protein is CASSATGPPTGANVLTF. The CDR3 coding sequence is TGTGCCAGCTCGGCGACAGGGCCCCCCACTGGGGCCAACGTCCTGACTTTC.

In this sample, this clonotype turned up once. A read error is possible here, since a much larger clone lies one base away. The rearrangement joins TRBV19 to TRBJ1-6, with D possibly being TRBD1 (5 bases). V was cut by 3 bases and J by 5 bases, with 8 bases left in between. CDR1 and CDR2 from the germline V gene are LNHDA and SQIVND (reference sequence). The CDR3 extends over 14 amino acids. The CDR3 nucleotides read TGTGCCAGTAGTATGTGGACAAATAATTCACCCCTCCACTTT. Residues: CASSMWTNNSPLHF. The full variable domain, its missing parts supplied by reference TRBV19 and TRBJ1-6, is DGGITQSPKYLFRKEGQNVTLSCEQNLNHDAMYWYRQDPGQGLRLIYYSQIVNDFQKGDIAEGYSVSREKKESFPLTVTSAQKNPTAFYLCASSMWTNNSPLHFGNGTRLTVT.

The chain combines TRBV4-2 with TRBJ2-7, with D possibly being TRBD2 (5 bases). Germline assignment: CDR1 LGHNA and CDR2 YNFKEQ. The V end lost 4 bases, the J end lost 7 bases, and 17 bases lay between the germline ends. CDR3 length: 14 amino acids. The CDR3 region is CASSLPPGGSEQYF. CDR3 DNA: TGTGCCAGCAGCCTCCCCCCAGGTGGGAGTGAGCAGTACTTC.

This clonotype has at least ten counts. This chain links TRBV4-1 with TRBJ1-1; no clear D. This CDR3 is built from 15 residues. Looked up from germline, CDR1 is MGHRA and CDR2 is YSYEKL. Trimming pared 0 bases from V and 4 bases from J, leaving 12 bases between. The CDR3: CASSQEPSGSTEAFF. Here the CDR3 DNA reads TGCGCCAGCAGCCAAGAGCCTTCCGGGTCCACTGAAGCTTTCTTT.

This clonotype showed up just a few times. The chain links TRBV19 to TRBJ2-1; D perhaps matches TRBD1 (5 bases). Germline loops: CDR1 LNHDA, CDR2 SQIVND (reference sequence). V was shortened by 0 bases and J by 7 bases, with 13 bases between the two germline ends. The CDR3 sequence is 15 residues long. This chain's CDR3 is CASSIDPNRGNEQFF. CDR3 coding DNA: TGTGCCAGTAGTATAGACCCAAATAGGGGTAATGAGCAGTTCTTC.

Worth noting for this clonotype: Given a far larger clone just one base away, this is likely a sequencing read error. The chain has TRBV6-1 and TRBJ2-7; D call uncertain. Trimming cost V 4 bases and J 4 bases, with 20 bases left between them. This CDR3 contains 16 residues. Germline V CDR1 and CDR2: MNHNS, SASEGT. The CDR3 DNA is TGTGCCAGCAGTGGAAAATTACAGAGGATGGGGTACGAGCAGTACTTC. Amino acids: CASSGKLQRMGYEQYF.

This clonotype was seen repeatedly, ten times or more. The chain links TRBV28 to TRBJ1-1; 7 bases align to TRBD1. The CDR3 consists of 17 residues. Germline V gene sequence: CDR1 MDHEN, CDR2 SYDVKM. V lost 5 bases to trimming and J lost 3 bases; unmatched junction nucleotides: 15. The CDR3, as DNA: TGTGCCAGCAGTCCTGCCCGACAGGGCGCCAGGTACACTGAAGCTTTCTTT. Translation: CASSPARQGARYTEAFF.